The 24 T cell receptor beta chains listed next were all sequenced from one sample in a study of blood T cell repertoires in COVID-19. Profiled with immunoSEQ multiplex PCR; TCRdb holds only in-frame clones, not every one. This repertoire shows fewer than 200,000 clones, approximately 85% found once; its top ten account for approximately 8%. Sequencing used peripheral blood. All receptors derive from a woman in her sixties or seventies with acute or convalescent COVID-19.

This clone has just one count. The V gene is TRBV5-1, the J gene TRBJ1-6; no firm D call. The germline V gene encodes CDR1 SGHRS and CDR2 YFSETQ. The length of the CDR3 is 14 residues. Trimming cost V 2 bases and J 3 bases, with 6 bases left between them. The CDR3, as DNA: TGCGCCAGCAGCTTTCAGGACTATAATTCACCCCTCCACTTT. Its translation: CASSFQDYNSPLHF.

The DNA for the CDR3 is TGTGCCAGTAGTCAGGAGGGGACGATCATGAACACTGAAGCTTTCTTT. Its translation: CASSQEGTIMNTEAFF. The rearrangement links TRBV19 to TRBJ1-1, with a tentative D call TRBD1 (5 bases). Germline V gene sequence: CDR1 LNHDA, CDR2 SQIVND (reference sequence). There are 16 residues in the CDR3. Trimming removed 5 bases at V and 0 bases at J, with 16 bases between.

The chain joins TRBV24-1 to TRBJ1-4; the D is unclear. This CDR3 spans 15 amino acids. The germline V gene encodes CDR1 KGHDR and CDR2 SFDVKD. Trimming removed 3 bases from V and 3 bases from J, with 10 bases in between. CDR3 amino acids: CATSDAGSPNEKLFF. The CDR3 region has the DNA TGTGCCACCAGTGATGCCGGGAGTCCTAATGAAAAACTGTTTTTT.

The chain carries TRBV2 and TRBJ1-2; TRBD1 matches at 12 bases. The junction had 4 bases not matched to a gene; V was cut back by 4 bases and J by 4 bases. This CDR3 contains 15 residues. Looked up from germline, CDR1 is SNHLY and CDR2 is FYNNEI. This chain's CDR3 is CASSAGQGAPYGYTF. CDR3 sequence (DNA): TGTGCCAGCAGTGCGGGACAGGGGGCGCCCTATGGCTACACCTTC.

CDR3 DNA sequence: TGTGCCAGCTCACCAGGCCAGGGGAACACTGAAGCTTTCTTT. Its translation is CASSPGQGNTEAFF. J is TRBJ1-1 and V is TRBV18; possibly TRBD1 for D (5 bases). Looked up from germline, CDR1 is KGHSH and CDR2 is LQKENI. The CDR3 extends over 14 amino acids. With 2 bases removed from V and 1 base from J, the gap between germline ends came to 8 bases.

The genes are TRBV29-1 and TRBJ1-1; D not certain. V was shortened by 6 bases and J by 7 bases, with 12 bases between the two germline ends. Germline V gene lookup returns CDR1 SQVTM and CDR2 ANQGSEA. The CDR3 spans 11 residues. The CDR3 here is CSVRRVIEAFF. The DNA of the CDR3 is TGCAGCGTCCGCCGGGTTATTGAAGCTTTCTTT.

The chain has TRBV5-1 and TRBJ2-7, with 13 bases fitting TRBD2. The trim removed 3 bases at V and 6 bases at J, leaving 9 bases unmatched. The CDR3 covers 16 residues. The V gene's germline CDR1 is SGHRS and CDR2 YFSETQ. The CDR3 sequence: CASSSAGLAGVSEQYF. CDR3 nucleotide sequence: TGCGCCAGCAGCTCAGCAGGACTAGCGGGAGTATCCGAGCAGTACTTC.

The gene calls are TRBV30 and TRBJ1-1; 8 bases agree with TRBD1. The CDR3 runs 15 residues. The J segment lost 2 bases and the V segment lost 4 bases, leaving 9 bases of the junction unmatched. Germline V gene data show CDR1 as GTSNPN and CDR2 as SVGIG (reference sequence). In DNA, the CDR3 is TGTGCCTGGAAGACCAGGGGGCAGTTTAACACTGAAGCTTTCTTT. It specifies CAWKTRGQFNTEAFF.

In this sample, this clone turned up once. The chain recombines TRBV19 with TRBJ1-1; D gene ambiguous. This CDR3 has 15 amino acids. V lost 7 bases and J lost 1, with 16 bases in between. Germline assignment: CDR1 LNHDA and CDR2 SQIVND (reference sequence). The CDR3 sequence is CASTKAGVGNTEAFF. The CDR3 nucleotides read TGTGCCAGTACGAAAGCGGGCGTCGGGAACACTGAAGCTTTCTTT.

This clone was seen once. The rearrangement uses TRBV28 and TRBJ2-5; perhaps TRBD2 as D (6 bases). Germline V gives CDR1 MDHEN, CDR2 SYDVKM. The V end was cut by 6 bases, the J end by 2 bases, with 13 bases between. CDR3 length equals 14 residues. CDR3 in DNA: TGTGCCAGCAGGGATGGAGGGGCACAAGAGACCCAGTACTTC. This encodes CASRDGGAQETQYF.

The V call is TRBV28, the J call TRBJ2-2; 14 bases align to TRBD2. The germline CDR1 and CDR2 sequences are MDHEN and SYDVKM. Germline trimming cut 6 bases from V and 6 bases from J; bases unmatched to any gene: 9. This CDR3 contains 17 residues. CDR3 protein: CASRPPGTSGRAGELFF. The CDR3 DNA reads TGTGCCAGCAGACCCCCCGGGACTAGCGGGAGAGCCGGGGAGCTGTTTTTT.

V and J are TRBV7-3 and TRBJ2-7; TRBD2 matches at 12 bases. The germline V gene encodes CDR1 SGHTA and CDR2 FQGTGA. This CDR3 is built from 15 residues. With 5 bases clipped from V and 5 bases from J, the junction kept 7 bases outside the gene matches. Written as DNA, the CDR3 is TGTGCCAGCAGCCCACTAGCGGGAGGTTTTAACGAGCAGTACTTC. Translated, it gives CASSPLAGGFNEQYF. The whole variable domain, filled in from reference TRBV7-3 and TRBJ2-7, reads GAGVSQTPSNKVTEKGKYVELRCDPISGHTALYWYRQSLGQGPEFLIYFQGTGAADDSGLPNDRFFAVRPEGSVSTLKIQRTERGDSAVYLCASSPLAGGFNEQYFGPGTRLTVT.

Remarks on this clone: The same CDR3 arises from other DNA sequences in this sample as well. This rearrangement joins TRBV5-4 to TRBJ2-7, with 7 bases that match TRBD1. With 4 bases clipped from V and 5 bases from J, the junction kept 9 bases outside the gene matches. The germline CDR1 and CDR2 sequences are SGHNT and YYREEE (reference sequence). The CDR3 extends over 14 amino acids. CDR3: CASSTRQGTNEQYF. The CDR3, as DNA: TGTGCCAGCAGCACCCGACAGGGTACGAACGAGCAGTACTTC.

The chain employs TRBV27 and TRBJ2-3; no clear D gene. This CDR3 has 15 residues. From germline, CDR1 is MNHEY and CDR2 SMNVEV (reference sequence). V shed 2 bases and J shed 1 base, with 10 bases lying between them. The CDR3 spells CASSLQRGRTDTQYF. DNA of the CDR3: TGTGCCAGCAGTTTACAACGCGGCCGCACAGATACGCAGTATTTT.

This chain connects TRBV28 to TRBJ2-7; D remains unclear. Germline V gives CDR1 MDHEN, CDR2 SYDVKM. CDR3 size: 17 residues. Between the trimmed V and J ends, which lost 5 bases and 3 bases, there was a span of 23 bases. CDR3 sequence reads: CASSRHDIGRWFYEQYF. The CDR3, as DNA: TGTGCCAGCAGTCGACACGACATCGGCAGGTGGTTCTACGAGCAGTACTTC.

The chain combines TRBV11-3 with TRBJ2-1; 11 bases match TRBD1. The CDR3 contains 15 residues. In germline, CDR1 is SGHNT, CDR2 YENEEA. V was pared by 5 bases and J by 4 bases, with 4 bases of the junction left unmatched. CDR3 residues: CASSRGTGGYNEQFF. The CDR3 nucleotides are TGTGCCAGCAGCCGAGGGACAGGGGGGTACAATGAGCAGTTCTTC. Using reference TRBV11-3 and TRBJ2-1 for the parts outside the CDR3, the full variable domain is EAGVVQSPRYKIIEKKQPVAFWCNPISGHNTLYWYLQNLGQGPELLIRYENEEAVDDSQLPKDRFSAERLKGVDSTLKIQPAELGDSAVYLCASSRGTGGYNEQFFGPGTRLTVL.

The V and J genes are TRBV6-5 and TRBJ1-2; no clear D gene. The CDR3 has 15 amino acids. CDR1 is MNHEY, CDR2 SVGAGI, per germline. The V gene lost 6 bases and the J gene lost 3 bases, with 17 bases spanning the gap. The CDR3 DNA is TGTGCCAGCAGGCGGAAAAGGAGGCTGGACTATGGCTACACCTTC. It specifies CASRRKRRLDYGYTF.

Only one count was recorded for this clone. The V gene is TRBV6-1, the J gene TRBJ2-5; D remains unclear. There are 14 residues in the CDR3. The V gene lost 1 base and the J gene lost 2 bases, with 8 bases spanning the gap. Germline-derived CDR1 and CDR2 are MNHNS and SASEGT. Here the CDR3 reads CASSEVRQQETQYF. As DNA, the CDR3 is TGTGCCAGCAGTGAAGTGAGGCAGCAAGAGACCCAGTACTTC.

This chain connects TRBV6-1 to TRBJ1-1, with a weak D call TRBD1 (6 bases). The germline gives CDR1 MNHNS, CDR2 SASEGT. V lost 2 bases to trimming and J lost 7 bases, with 11 bases between them. This CDR3 region has 13 residues. The CDR3 sequence: CASSEFRGSEAFF. In DNA form, the CDR3 reads TGTGCCAGCAGTGAATTCAGGGGCAGTGAAGCTTTCTTT.

The chain recombines TRBV7-9 with TRBJ2-3, with 10 positions matching TRBD2. The CDR3 contains 19 residues. Germline assignment: CDR1 SEHNR and CDR2 FQNEAQ (reference sequence). V shed 1 base and J 0 bases; nucleotides not matched to a gene: 10. CDR3: CASSLGVLAGERSTDTQYF. The CDR3 nucleotides are TGTGCCAGCAGCTTAGGGGTGCTAGCGGGAGAAAGAAGCACAGATACGCAGTATTTT.

About this clone: At the DNA level, this CDR3 is encoded by other sequences in the same sample as well. The J gene is TRBJ2-2, the V gene TRBV3-1 (or the pseudogene TRBV3-2); TRBD1 matches 8 bases. CDR3 length equals 14 residues. In germline, CDR1 is LGHDT, CDR2 YNNKEL (reference sequence). V lost 4 bases, J lost 6 bases, and 4 bases stayed unmatched. CDR3 coding DNA: TGTGCCAGCAGCCTCGGACAGGGCGCCGGGGAGCTGTTTTTT. It specifies CASSLGQGAGELFF.

The chain recombines TRBV30 with TRBJ2-3; D not certain. In germline, CDR1 is GTSNPN, CDR2 SVGIG (reference sequence). The length of the CDR3 is 14 residues. V was shortened by 0 bases and J by 2 bases, with 9 bases between the two germline ends. As DNA, the CDR3 is TGTGCCTGGAGTGTATGGCAAGTCACAGATACGCAGTATTTT. It encodes CAWSVWQVTDTQYF.

V is TRBV7-9 and J is TRBJ2-5; D is unclear. V dropped 5 bases and J dropped 0 bases, with 7 bases sitting between them. CDR3 length equals 13 residues. Germline lookup yields CDR1 SEHNR and CDR2 FQNEAQ (reference sequence). The CDR3 here is CASSRAYQETQYF. CDR3 nucleotides: TGTGCCAGCAGCAGAGCCTACCAAGAGACCCAGTACTTC.

The CDR3 is CASGMGGKETQYF. In DNA, the CDR3 is TGTGCCAGCGGGATGGGGGGAAAGGAGACCCAGTACTTC. J is TRBJ2-5 and V is TRBV25-1; a weak D match, TRBD2 (6 bases). CDR3 length equals 13 residues. The V and J ends lost 8 bases and 5 bases respectively, with 15 bases between them. Germline V gives CDR1 MGHDK, CDR2 SYGVNS.